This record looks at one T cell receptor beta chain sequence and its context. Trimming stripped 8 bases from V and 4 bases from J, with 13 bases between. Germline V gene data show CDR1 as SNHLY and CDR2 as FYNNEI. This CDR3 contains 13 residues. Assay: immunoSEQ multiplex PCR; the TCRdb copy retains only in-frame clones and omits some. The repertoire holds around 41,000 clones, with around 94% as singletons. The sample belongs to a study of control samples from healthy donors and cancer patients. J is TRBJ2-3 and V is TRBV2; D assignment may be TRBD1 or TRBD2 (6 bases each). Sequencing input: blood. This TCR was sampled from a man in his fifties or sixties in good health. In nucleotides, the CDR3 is TGTGCCAGCTCTTTGGGGGGCGCAGATACGCAGTATTTT. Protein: CASSLGGADTQYF.